Described below is a single TCR beta chain sequence and its context. The specificity of this receptor is unknown. Base qualities are not recorded, but no much larger clone differs from it by a single base. The data derive from a study of blood T cell repertoires in COVID-19 (dated by TCRdb to the early 2020s). For the wider study: Samples from collaborators originated in the United States, Italy and Spain and spanned both the acute and convalescent phases of COVID-19. The prospective study material was composed of cDNA or gDNA derived from T cells, B-cell-depleted T cells, or PBMCs. Deeply sampled blood TCRbeta repertoires from subjects exposed to, actively infected with, or recovered from COVID-19 were included in the dataset. The repertoires were released in a freely available public database intended as a resource for research on the immune response to SARS-CoV-2. Samples came from the ongoing ImmuneRACE study (first 160 participants) plus 1,254 subjects from 6 global collaborators. Sample metadata almost always included a de-identified subject ID, COVID-19 status, age in years and sex. Where available, HLA class I and class II types were obtained from metadata supplied by the sample provider rather than from assay-based typing. Summary of the overall study and its limitations: The quantity of clinical and demographic metadata differed by source and by participant and was supplied without curation.

The immunoSEQ Assay, a bias-controlled multiplex PCR, was used to amplify TCRbeta CDR3 regions from genomic DNA. The authors' analysis ran thus. Within the assay, amplification of reference gene primers was used to estimate how many nucleated cells each sample contained. Sequence reads were collapsed and filtered to measure the absolute abundance of every unique TCRbeta CDR3 rearrangement. For each sample, productive Simpson clonality was calculated as the square root of Simpson's diversity index over productive rearrangements. Here the immuneACCESS table is served through TCRdb, limited to in-frame sequences with V and J called. Missing clones are a known gap in these copies; in checked studies unresolved V genes cover under half, and the rest lacks a known reason. The V and J calls and clone size come from that table; D and trimming were worked out from the DNA. This sample comprises 300,000 to 350,000 clones, 80% to 90% of them detected only once. Under 2.5% of the sample rests with the top ten.

Participants in the prospective study were aged roughly 18 to 90 years, lived in 20 to 30 United States geographic areas, and enrolled through a virtual design. In the prospective study, participants were assigned to cohorts based on the clinical history participants reported in a screening survey and a study questionnaire. Recovered participants in ImmuneRACE Cohort 3 were defined by two consecutive negative NP/OP PCR tests, clearance by a healthcare professional, or resolution of symptoms. Mobile phlebotomists in the prospective study collected whole blood, serum and a nasopharyngeal or oropharyngeal swab from every participant. Over an approximately 2-month period, participants in the prospective study had the option of providing additional blood draws and questionnaires. Before DNA extraction, blood samples from the prospective study were shipped at room temperature or frozen. The sample taken for sequencing was PBMCs or T cells enriched from blood (not recorded which). The source of this sequence is a man aged 25-45 years who had recovered from COVID-19.

The CDR3 region: CARITTQYGYTF. The nucleotides are TGTGCCAGGATCACCACACAGTACGGCTACACCTTC. In this chain, TRBV18 is recombined with TRBJ1-2; the D gene is not confidently resolved. In the germline V gene, CDR1 corresponds to KGHSH and CDR2 to LQKENI. Inclusive of the bounding cysteine and phenylalanine, the CDR3 is 12 residues long. This entry keeps only the CDR3 DNA: 36 bases, framed from base 1. V is reduced by 9 bases and J by 8 bases, leaving a spacing of 16 bases between them.